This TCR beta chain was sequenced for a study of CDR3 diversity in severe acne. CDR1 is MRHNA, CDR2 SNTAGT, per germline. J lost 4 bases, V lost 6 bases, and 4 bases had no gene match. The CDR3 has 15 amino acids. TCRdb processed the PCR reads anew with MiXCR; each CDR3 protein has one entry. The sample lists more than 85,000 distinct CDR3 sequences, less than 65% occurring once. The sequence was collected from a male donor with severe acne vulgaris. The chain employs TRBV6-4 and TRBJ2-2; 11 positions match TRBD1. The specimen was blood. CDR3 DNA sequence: TGTGCCAGCAGCCCCGGGACAGGGGGCACCGGGGAGCTGTTTTTT. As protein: CASSPGTGGTGELFF.